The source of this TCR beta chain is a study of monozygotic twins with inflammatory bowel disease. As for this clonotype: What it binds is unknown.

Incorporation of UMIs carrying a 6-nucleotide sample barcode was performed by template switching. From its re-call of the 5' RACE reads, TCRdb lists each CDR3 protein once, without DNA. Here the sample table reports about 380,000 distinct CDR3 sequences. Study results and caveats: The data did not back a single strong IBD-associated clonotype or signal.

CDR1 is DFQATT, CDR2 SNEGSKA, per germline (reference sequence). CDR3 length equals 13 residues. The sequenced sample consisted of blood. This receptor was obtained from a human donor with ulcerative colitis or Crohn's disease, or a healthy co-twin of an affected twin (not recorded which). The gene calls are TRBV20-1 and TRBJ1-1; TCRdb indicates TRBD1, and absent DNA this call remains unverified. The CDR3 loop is CSAPQGSNTEAFF.